These T cell receptor beta chains were read from a single sample in a study of response to subunit inactivated influenza vaccine. A single record per CDR3 protein comes from TCRdb applying MiXCR to the RT-PCR reads. The sample lists under 800,000 distinct CDR3 sequences, 11% to 15% occurring once. Sample: PBMCs from blood, taken less than 15 days before vaccination. Receptor source: a man between 45 and 60 years old who received an inactivated influenza vaccine. CDR3s include the opening cysteine and the closing phenylalanine or tryptophan. The order of the fields is D gene, V gene, J gene, clone size, CDR3 protein, CDR3 DNA. A D gene is named only where the DNA matches it firmly. Clone size is not always given. Where it is, it says once, few, many or a class for expanded clones.

D: -; V: TRBV4-1; J: TRBJ2-3; size: -; CDR3: CASSQGGAWDTQYF; DNA: TGCGCCAGCAGCCAAGGGGGAGCCTGGGATACGCAGTATTTT
D: -; V: TRBV4-1; J: TRBJ2-2; size: few; CDR3: CASSQGTRYSGDSPGAQGELFF; DNA: TGCGCCAGCAGCCAAGGGACGCGTTATTCAGGCGACTCGCCGGGGGCACAGGGGGAGCTGTTTTTT
D: -; V: TRBV5-5; J: TRBJ1-5; size: -; CDR3: CASSFTQSGNQPQHF; DNA: TGTGCCAGCAGTTTTACCCAGTCAGGCAATCAGCCCCAGCATTTT
D: TRBD1; V: TRBV20-1; J: TRBJ2-5; size: -; CDR3: CSARDFRTGKETQYF; DNA: TGCAGTGCTCGGGACTTCAGGACAGGGAAGGAGACCCAGTACTTC
D: TRBD1; V: TRBV7-2; J: TRBJ2-1; size: -; CDR3: CASSRRGGTGVYYEQFF; DNA: TGTGCCAGCAGCCGAAGGGGTGGGACAGGGGTATATTATGAGCAGTTCTTC
D: -; V: TRBV7-9; J: TRBJ2-1; size: -; CDR3: CASSLFGPEQFF; DNA: TGTGCCAGCAGCTTATTCGGGCCTGAGCAGTTCTTC
D: -; V: TRBV4-2; J: TRBJ2-7; size: few; CDR3: CASSRDTSREQYF; DNA: TGTGCCAGCAGCCGGGATACGTCTCGAGAGCAGTACTTC
D: -; V: TRBV2; J: TRBJ1-2; size: few; CDR3: CASSLPGSTNYGYTF; DNA: TGTGCCAGCTCCTTACCGGGCAGTACTAACTATGGCTACACCTTC
D: TRBD2; V: TRBV28; J: TRBJ2-5; size: -; CDR3: CASSLLLAGRRGRQETQYF; DNA: TGTGCCAGCAGTTTATTACTAGCGGGGCGCCGGGGGAGGCAAGAGACCCAGTACTTC
D: -; V: TRBV7-9; J: TRBJ2-2; size: -; CDR3: CASSLDPGPGTGELFF; DNA: TGTGCCAGCAGCTTAGATCCGGGGCCGGGCACCGGGGAGCTGTTTTTT
D: -; V: TRBV20-1; J: TRBJ2-5; size: -; CDR3: CSARRVGTLAWGQETQYF; DNA: TGCAGTGCTAGGAGGGTTGGGACCCTCGCCTGGGGCCAAGAGACCCAGTACTTC
D: -; V: TRBV7-2; J: TRBJ2-2; size: -; CDR3: CASSSRQALNTGELFF; DNA: TGTGCCAGCAGCAGCAGACAGGCGTTGAACACCGGGGAGCTGTTTTTT
D: TRBD1; V: TRBV29-1; J: TRBJ2-3; size: -; CDR3: CSSSRGRGDTQYF; DNA: TGCAGCTCTTCCAGGGGGCGCGGAGATACGCAGTATTTT
D: -; V: TRBV10-3; J: TRBJ2-7; size: few; CDR3: CAIGGYEQYF; DNA: TGTGCCATCGGAGGCTACGAGCAGTACTTC
D: -; V: TRBV12-3/TRBV12-4; J: TRBJ2-7; size: few; CDR3: CASGGISYEQYF; DNA: TGTGCCAGCGGCGGGATCTCCTACGAGCAGTACTTC
D: TRBD2; V: TRBV4-2; J: TRBJ2-3; size: -; CDR3: CASSRVAGERTDTQYF; DNA: TGTGCCAGCAGCCGAGTAGCGGGGGAGCGCACAGATACGCAGTATTTT
D: -; V: TRBV6-1; J: TRBJ1-2; size: -; CDR3: CASSERANYGYTF; DNA: TGTGCCAGCAGTGAACGGGCTAACTATGGCTACACCTTC
D: TRBD1; V: TRBV7-2; J: TRBJ1-2; size: -; CDR3: CASSSQTGGSDGYTF; DNA: TGTGCCAGCAGCTCACAGACAGGGGGAAGTGATGGCTACACCTTC
D: -; V: TRBV15; J: TRBJ2-5; size: few; CDR3: CATSREPGRQETQYF; DNA: TGTGCCACCAGCAGGGAACCGGGACGGCAAGAGACCCAGTACTTC
D: TRBD2; V: TRBV4-3; J: TRBJ2-3; size: few; CDR3: CASSFRLATDTQYF; DNA: TGCGCCAGCAGCTTCAGACTAGCCACAGATACGCAGTATTTT
D: -; V: TRBV12-3/TRBV12-4; J: TRBJ2-7; size: -; CDR3: CASSLGTGGLGLSYEQYF; DNA: TGTGCCAGCAGTTTAGGCACCGGGGGCTTGGGGCTCTCCTACGAGCAGTACTTC
D: -; V: TRBV6-1; J: TRBJ1-1; size: few; CDR3: CASSPRPGGGTEAFF; DNA: TGTGCCAGCAGTCCACGACCCGGAGGGGGCACTGAAGCTTTCTTT
D: TRBD2; V: TRBV20-1; J: TRBJ2-7; size: few; CDR3: CSAPPGERGGTYEQYF; DNA: TGCAGTGCTCCCCCTGGGGAGCGGGGGGGCACCTACGAGCAGTACTTC
D: -; V: TRBV2; J: TRBJ2-1; size: few; CDR3: CASSLFPGGHNEQFF; DNA: TGTGCCAGCAGCCTCTTCCCCGGGGGGCACAATGAGCAGTTCTTC
D: -; V: TRBV11-2; J: TRBJ2-5; size: many; CDR3: CASSLETGQETQYF; DNA: TGTGCCAGCAGCTTAGAGACAGGACAAGAGACCCAGTACTTC
D: -; V: TRBV18; J: TRBJ2-3; size: -; CDR3: CASSPARRSSTDTQYF; DNA: TGTGCCAGCTCACCCGCCCGGAGAAGTAGCACAGATACGCAGTATTTT
D: -; V: TRBV2; J: TRBJ2-5; size: few; CDR3: CASSEVGGIHWAQYF; DNA: TGTGCCAGCAGTGAGGTCGGAGGCATACACTGGGCCCAGTACTTC
D: -; V: TRBV4-3; J: TRBJ2-3; size: few; CDR3: CASSQGSAISDTQYF; DNA: TGCGCCAGCAGCCAAGGGTCGGCGATATCAGATACGCAGTATTTT
D: TRBD2; V: TRBV15; J: TRBJ2-1; size: -; CDR3: CATSKGRTRAYNEQFF; DNA: TGTGCCACCAGCAAGGGGCGGACTAGGGCCTACAATGAGCAGTTCTTC
D: TRBD1; V: TRBV14; J: TRBJ2-5; size: -; CDR3: CASSQDTGTGIQETQYF; DNA: TGTGCCAGCAGCCAAGATACCGGGACAGGAATTCAAGAGACCCAGTACTTC
D: TRBD2; V: TRBV5-1; J: TRBJ2-1; size: -; CDR3: CASSLGIGSGRSGDEQFF; DNA: TGCGCCAGCAGCTTGGGGATTGGCAGCGGGAGGAGCGGGGATGAGCAGTTCTTC
D: TRBD1; V: TRBV15; J: TRBJ1-5; size: few; CDR3: CATSLDRDQPQHF; DNA: TGTGCCACCAGCCTCGACAGGGATCAGCCCCAGCATTTT
D: TRBD2; V: TRBV7-2; J: TRBJ2-7; size: -; CDR3: CASSFSGGEGEQYF; DNA: TGTGCCAGCAGCTTTAGCGGGGGGGAGGGTGAGCAGTACTTC
D: TRBD2; V: TRBV20-1; J: TRBJ2-1; size: few; CDR3: CSARSAPEAGVSYNEQFF; DNA: TGCAGTGCTAGATCCGCTCCCGAAGCGGGAGTCTCCTACAATGAGCAGTTCTTC
D: -; V: TRBV11-2; J: TRBJ1-4; size: -; CDR3: CASSLMATNEKLFF; DNA: TGTGCCAGCAGCTTAATGGCAACTAATGAAAAACTGTTTTTT
D: -; V: TRBV27; J: TRBJ2-7; size: few; CDR3: CASSLRPVGEQYF; DNA: TGTGCCAGCAGTTTAAGGCCCGTTGGTGAGCAGTACTTC
D: -; V: TRBV5-1; J: TRBJ2-1; size: many; CDR3: CASSKDSPSYNEQFF; DNA: TGCGCCAGCAGCAAGGACAGCCCCTCCTACAATGAGCAGTTCTTC
D: TRBD2; V: TRBV3-1; J: TRBJ2-5; size: few; CDR3: CASRLLAGGETQYF; DNA: TGTGCCAGCAGGTTACTAGCGGGGGGAGAGACCCAGTACTTC
D: TRBD2; V: TRBV6-6; J: TRBJ2-1; size: -; CDR3: CASRIAGGSSYNEQFF; DNA: TGTGCCAGCAGGATAGCGGGGGGGAGCTCCTACAATGAGCAGTTCTTC
D: -; V: TRBV12-3/TRBV12-4; J: TRBJ1-5; size: -; CDR3: CASSPDYDQPQHF; DNA: TGTGCCAGCAGTCCAGATTACGATCAGCCCCAGCATTTT
D: TRBD2; V: TRBV6-2/TRBV6-3; J: TRBJ2-5; size: few; CDR3: CASNLGGAATETQYF; DNA: TGTGCCAGCAACCTCGGGGGGGCCGCCACAGAGACCCAGTACTTC
D: TRBD2; V: TRBV29-1; J: TRBJ2-1; size: few; CDR3: CSVETPPRTRLNEQFF; DNA: TGCAGCGTTGAGACCCCCCCCAGGACTAGGCTCAATGAGCAGTTCTTC
D: -; V: TRBV28; J: TRBJ1-1; size: few; CDR3: CASRGILNTEAFF; DNA: TGTGCCAGCAGAGGGATCCTGAACACTGAAGCTTTCTTT
D: -; V: TRBV5-1; J: TRBJ1-4; size: many; CDR3: CASSKGPNEKLFF; DNA: TGCGCCAGCAGCAAGGGTCCTAATGAAAAACTGTTTTTT
D: TRBD1; V: TRBV3-1; J: TRBJ2-3; size: -; CDR3: CASSQLTGGRDTQYF; DNA: TGTGCCAGCAGCCAATTGACAGGGGGCAGGGATACGCAGTATTTT
D: TRBD1; V: TRBV12-3/TRBV12-4; J: TRBJ2-7; size: few; CDR3: CASSLGMGQGSSYEQYF; DNA: TGTGCCAGCAGTTTAGGGATGGGACAGGGAAGCTCCTACGAGCAGTACTTC
D: -; V: TRBV20-1; J: TRBJ2-3; size: few; CDR3: CSASSQNGGLKGTQYF; DNA: TGCAGTGCTAGTTCCCAAAATGGGGGCTTAAAGGGTACGCAGTATTTT
D: -; V: TRBV12-3/TRBV12-4; J: TRBJ2-4; size: -; CDR3: CASSFDTRDIQYF; DNA: TGTGCCAGCAGTTTCGATACCCGCGACATTCAGTACTTC
D: -; V: TRBV4-3; J: TRBJ2-7; size: many; CDR3: CASSQEFRVSYEQYF; DNA: TGCGCCAGCAGCCAAGAGTTCAGGGTATCCTACGAGCAGTACTTC
D: -; V: TRBV9; J: TRBJ2-3; size: -; CDR3: CASSVVVADTQYF; DNA: TGTGCCAGCAGCGTAGTGGTGGCAGATACGCAGTATTTT
D: TRBD2; V: TRBV7-2; J: TRBJ2-5; size: -; CDR3: CASSFQPLAGGSETQYF; DNA: TGTGCCAGCAGCTTCCAGCCTCTAGCGGGGGGGTCAGAGACCCAGTACTTC
D: -; V: TRBV7-9; J: TRBJ2-3; size: -; CDR3: CASNRIRGRMDTQYF; DNA: TGTGCCAGCAACCGAATACGGGGCCGAATGGATACGCAGTATTTT
D: TRBD2; V: TRBV10-3; J: TRBJ2-1; size: -; CDR3: CAISESWLTSGGTTGEQFF; DNA: TGTGCCATCAGTGAGTCATGGCTAACTAGCGGGGGGACTACGGGTGAGCAGTTCTTC
D: -; V: TRBV7-3; J: TRBJ2-2; size: -; CDR3: CASSSIVRGTGELFF; DNA: TGTGCCAGCAGCTCCATAGTTAGAGGGACCGGGGAGCTGTTTTTT
D: -; V: TRBV12-3/TRBV12-4; J: TRBJ1-1; size: many; CDR3: CASRGQVNTEAFF; DNA: TGTGCCAGCAGGGGTCAGGTGAACACTGAAGCTTTCTTT
D: TRBD2; V: TRBV20-1; J: TRBJ2-5; size: many; CDR3: CSDRPTGGGETQYF; DNA: TGCAGTGACCGCCCGACCGGCGGGGGAGAGACCCAGTACTTC